This entry is about one T cell receptor (beta chain). Its antigen is not known. The sample belongs to a study of CD8 T cells in Susac syndrome. Random-hexamer reverse transcription was applied to roughly 0.5 to 1 ug RNA. TCRdb fed the immunoSEQ multiplex PCR reads into MiXCR, producing one record per CDR3 protein. The sample records about 290,000 distinct CDR3 sequences, 65% to 90% being singletons. V dropped 6 bases and J dropped 3 bases, with 20 bases sitting between them. This CDR3 has 17 residues. Germline V lookup: CDR1 LGHNA, CDR2 YSLEER. General study findings and limits: The study conceded that relatively few individuals underwent its TCR sequencing and HLA analysis.

The sequenced sample was CD8+ T cells from PBMCs. The sequence was obtained from a human donor with multiple sclerosis. The rearrangement uses TRBV4-3 and TRBJ1-4; D is unresolved. The CDR3 DNA sequence: TGCGCCAGCAGTTCGACCGGGTCCTGGGGTTCTAATGAAAAACTGTTTTTT. Its protein is CASSSTGSWGSNEKLFF.